Each of the 32 T cell receptor beta chains below was sequenced from the same sample in a study of somatic mutations in cytotoxic T cells in rheumatoid arthritis. Produced via immunoSEQ multiplex PCR; TCRdb's table is partial and in-frame only. The sample lists around 5,000 clones; more than 75% were seen once. Sequencing was performed on CD8+ T cells sorted from blood, taken at a follow-up visit. The receptor source for this set is a man aged 35-49 years with rheumatoid arthritis.

J is TRBJ2-2 and V is TRBV9; D may match TRBD1 or TRBD2 (6 bases each). The germline V gene has CDR1 SGDLS and CDR2 YYNGEE. This CDR3 has 15 residues. The V and J ends lost 3 bases and 7 bases respectively, with 16 bases between them. DNA for the CDR3: TGTGCCAGCAGCGGTAGCCGGGGGCCGGGCGGGGAGCTGTTTTTT. Its protein product is CASSGSRGPGGELFF.

V is TRBV2 and J is TRBJ2-7, with D uncertain. The V end lost 7 bases, the J end lost 1 base, and 14 bases lay between the germline ends. This CDR3 has 14 amino acids. Germline lookup yields CDR1 SNHLY and CDR2 FYNNEI. As DNA, the CDR3 is TGTGCCAGCACAGTGTCCTTACGGTCCTACGAGCAGTACTTC. Protein: CASTVSLRSYEQYF.

This clone was picked up one time. The chain has TRBV20-1 and TRBJ2-3; D gene unclear. Trimming left V 2 bases short and J 6 bases short, with 6 bases between. The CDR3 is 11 residues long. Germline V CDR1 and CDR2: DFQATT, SNEGSKA (reference sequence). CDR3 in amino acids: CSARPGDTQYF. CDR3 DNA: TGCAGTGCTAGACCTGGGGATACGCAGTATTTT.

With respect to this clone: The same CDR3 also results from other DNA sequences found in this sample. The chain uses TRBV19 and TRBJ1-2, with a possible D match to TRBD1 (6 bases). The V gene's germline CDR1 is LNHDA and CDR2 SQIVND (reference sequence). Between the trimmed V and J ends, which lost 5 bases and 2 bases, there was a span of 12 bases. There are 14 residues in the CDR3. In nucleotides, the CDR3 is TGTGCCAGTAGTGCCAGGGGCCGGAACTATGGCTACACCTTC. The encoded protein is CASSARGRNYGYTF.

The chain joins TRBV28 to TRBJ2-1; unclear D gene. This CDR3 spans 13 amino acids. The germline gives CDR1 MDHEN, CDR2 SYDVKM. V lost 5 bases to trimming and J lost 0 bases, with 5 bases between them. The CDR3 DNA follows: TGTGCCAGCAGTCTATACTCCTACAATGAGCAGTTCTTC. It translates to CASSLYSYNEQFF.

The chain couples TRBV7-9 to TRBJ1-4, with 9 bases lining up with TRBD1. This CDR3 spans 14 amino acids. V lost 6 bases and J lost 6; bases outside the gene matches: 5. Germline V CDR1 and CDR2: SEHNR, FQNEAQ (reference sequence). The CDR3 here is CASRPGQGYEKLFF. In DNA, the CDR3 is TGTGCCAGCAGGCCGGGACAGGGCTATGAAAAACTGTTTTTT. Drawing the rest from reference TRBV7-9 and TRBJ1-4, the complete variable domain is DTGVSQNPRHKITKRGQNVTFRCDPISEHNRLYWYRQTLGQGPEFLTYFQNEAQLEKSRLLSDRFSAERPKGSFSTLEIQRTEQGDSAMYLCASRPGQGYEKLFFGSGTQLSVL.

The chain combines TRBV27 with TRBJ2-7; D remains ambiguous. Germline loops: CDR1 MNHEY, CDR2 SMNVEV (reference sequence). Trimming pared 5 bases from V and 5 bases from J, leaving 28 bases between. The CDR3 extends over 18 amino acids. This CDR3 reads CASSTYFWAFPPSDEQYF. Here the CDR3 DNA reads TGTGCCAGCAGTACCTACTTCTGGGCTTTTCCACCGAGCGACGAGCAGTACTTC.

The chain links TRBV28 to TRBJ1-1, with D perhaps matching TRBD1 (5 bases). The CDR3 sequence is 15 residues long. V was pared by 5 bases and J by 0 bases, with 13 bases between. Germline CDR1 MDHEN, CDR2 SYDVKM. CDR3 region: CASSPPAGLNTEAFF. DNA for the CDR3: TGTGCCAGCAGTCCCCCAGCAGGGCTGAACACTGAAGCTTTCTTT.

The rearrangement joins TRBV11-2 to TRBJ2-5, with D maybe TRBD1 (6 bases). Trimming stripped 4 bases from V and 7 bases from J, with 16 bases between. Looked up from germline, CDR1 is SGHAT and CDR2 is FQNNGV. The length of the CDR3 is 14 residues. In DNA form, the CDR3 reads TGTGCCAGCAGCTCGGGACACGCGGCCGGGACCCAGTACTTC. This translates into CASSSGHAAGTQYF.

The rearrangement joins TRBV27 to TRBJ2-1, with D possibly being TRBD1 (8 bases). Germline values: CDR1 MNHEY, CDR2 SMNVEV (reference sequence). Trimming took 7 bases from V and 0 from J, leaving 16 bases between them. The CDR3 loop spans 16 amino acids. The CDR3 spells CASIASGTGSYNEQFF. In DNA form, the CDR3 reads TGTGCCAGCATCGCAAGCGGGACAGGCTCCTACAATGAGCAGTTCTTC.

This chain connects TRBV29-1 to TRBJ2-5; TRBD2 is a possible D gene (6 bases). Trimming took 4 bases from V and 1 from J, leaving 10 bases between them. The CDR3 totals 13 residues. Germline CDR1 reads SQVTM; CDR2 reads ANQGSEA. The CDR3 is CSVAIAVQETQYF. The CDR3 DNA is TGCAGCGTTGCAATAGCGGTCCAAGAGACCCAGTACTTC.

This sequence joins TRBV6-6 and TRBJ2-1; D remains unclear. The CDR3 runs to 12 residues. CDR1 MNHNY and CDR2 SVGAGI come from the germline V gene (reference sequence). With 6 bases removed from V and 4 bases from J, the gap between germline ends came to 7 bases. The DNA for the CDR3 is TGTGCCAGCAGCCGTCCTTACAATGAGCAGTTCTTC. Amino acid sequence: CASSRPYNEQFF.

The chain carries TRBV28 and TRBJ2-6; 10 bases match TRBD1. The CDR3 runs to 17 residues. Germline trimming cut 5 bases from V and 4 bases from J; bases unmatched to any gene: 8. Germline loops: CDR1 MDHEN, CDR2 SYDVKM. CDR3 coding DNA: TGTGCCAGCAGTCCCGGGACAGGGGTTGGGGGGGCCAACGTCCTGACTTTC. Protein product: CASSPGTGVGGANVLTF. The full variable domain, completed using reference TRBV28 and TRBJ2-6, is DVKVTQSSRYLVKRTGEKVFLECVQDMDHENMFWYRQDPGLGLRLIYFSYDVKMKEKGDIPEGYSVSREKKERFSLILESASTNQTSMYLCASSPGTGVGGANVLTFGAGSRLTVL.

V gene TRBV11-1 combines with J gene TRBJ2-7, with D possibly being TRBD1 (5 bases). V shed 1 base and J shed 3 bases, with 10 bases lying between them. The CDR3 contains 14 residues. The V gene's germline CDR1 is SGHAT and CDR2 FQDESV (reference sequence). The CDR3 nucleotides read TGTGCCAGCAGCTTAGAGACAGCTGTCTACGAGCAGTACTTC. Protein product: CASSLETAVYEQYF.

This clone has only one observation. This chain links TRBV27 with TRBJ1-1; 10 bases match TRBD1. V shed 2 bases, J shed 5 bases, and the junction held 5 bases outside the gene matches. This CDR3 region has 15 residues. Germline assignment: CDR1 MNHEY and CDR2 SMNVEV (reference sequence). In DNA form, the CDR3 reads TGTGCCAGCAGTTTACGGGGGACAGGGGAGACTGAAGCTTTCTTT. It yields the protein CASSLRGTGETEAFF.

The rearrangement links TRBV9 to TRBJ2-1, with D unclear. The CDR3 is made up of 15 amino acids. V lost 4 bases, J lost 1 base, and 12 bases lay in between. Germline assignment: CDR1 SGDLS and CDR2 YYNGEE. The CDR3 here is CASSLWGLSYNEQFF. CDR3 coding DNA: TGTGCCAGCAGCCTTTGGGGTTTATCCTACAATGAGCAGTTCTTC.

This chain joins TRBV10-3 and TRBJ2-7; D is perhaps TRBD2 (5 bases). The germline V and J ends were trimmed by 6 bases and 3 bases, with 18 bases remaining between them. The CDR3 loop spans 15 amino acids. CDR1 is ENHRY, CDR2 SYGVKD, per germline. CDR3 amino acids: CAIRTWGKDFYEQYF. The DNA for the CDR3 is TGTGCCATCAGGACCTGGGGTAAGGACTTCTACGAGCAGTACTTC.

This sequence joins TRBV5-1 and TRBJ2-5; the D is unclear. Germline assignment: CDR1 SGHRS and CDR2 YFSETQ. Trimming left V 0 bases short and J 4 bases short, with 7 bases between. CDR3 length equals 13 residues. This CDR3 reads CASSLELRETQYF. CDR3 nucleotides: TGCGCCAGCAGCTTGGAGTTGCGAGAGACCCAGTACTTC.

This clone has more than one count but fewer than ten. This chain uses TRBV5-4 with TRBJ2-7, with 8 positions matching TRBD1. Germline values: CDR1 SGHNT, CDR2 YYREEE (reference sequence). Germline trimming cut 2 bases from V and 3 bases from J; bases unmatched to any gene: 7. This CDR3 spans 15 amino acids. CDR3 nucleotide sequence: TGTGCCAGCAGCTTTCCAGGACAGGGAGTCTACGAGCAGTACTTC. Encoded protein: CASSFPGQGVYEQYF.

The chain recombines TRBV7-3 with TRBJ2-2; D uncertain. CDR1 and CDR2 from the germline V gene are SGHTA and FQGTGA. The CDR3 is 10 residues long. V was trimmed by 10 bases and J by 6 bases, leaving 6 bases between them. The CDR3 is CATGPGELFF. The CDR3 DNA follows: TGTGCCACCGGGCCCGGGGAGCTGTTTTTT.

The rearrangement uses TRBV18 and TRBJ2-7; 8 positions match TRBD1. Looked up from germline, CDR1 is KGHSH and CDR2 is LQKENI. The CDR3 has 13 residues. The V and J ends lost 2 bases and 5 bases, in that order; junction bases with no gene match: 2. The CDR3 nucleotides are TGTGCCAGCTCACCATTGGGACAGGACGAGCAGTACTTC. Its protein is CASSPLGQDEQYF.

The chain is built from TRBV4-1 and TRBJ2-7, with no clear D. Trimming took 6 bases from V and 2 from J, leaving 14 bases between them. The CDR3 length is 14 residues. In germline, CDR1 is MGHRA, CDR2 YSYEKL. The CDR3 reads CASSETQITYEQYF. The CDR3 bases are TGCGCCAGCAGTGAGACCCAGATAACCTACGAGCAGTACTTC.

The V gene is TRBV11-2, the J gene TRBJ2-1; maybe TRBD1 (7 bases). This CDR3 spans 15 amino acids. Trimming left V 1 base short and J 8 bases short, with 15 bases between. From germline, CDR1 is SGHAT and CDR2 FQNNGV. The CDR3, as DNA: TGTGCCAGCAGCTTAGTAGGCCAGGGGGGAGATGAGCAGTTCTTC. It yields the protein CASSLVGQGGDEQFF.

J is TRBJ2-1 and V is TRBV27, with D tentatively TRBD1 (6 bases). The germline V gene has CDR1 MNHEY and CDR2 SMNVEV (reference sequence). This CDR3 is 13 amino acids long. Trimming left V 6 bases short and J 2 bases short, with 8 bases between. The CDR3 DNA sequence: TGTGCCAGCAGAAAGGGGGCCTACAATGAGCAGTTCTTC. Its protein is CASRKGAYNEQFF.

This clone is medium-sized (0.01 to 0.1%) in the sample. The V call is TRBV2, the J call TRBJ1-2; the D is unclear. The CDR3 has 13 residues. V lost 5 bases and J lost 7, with 14 bases in between. In germline, CDR1 is SNHLY, CDR2 FYNNEI. CDR3 in amino acids: CASSWRTSAGYTF. The CDR3 DNA follows: TGTGCCAGCAGTTGGCGAACCTCTGCTGGCTACACCTTC.

This clone was detected a few times. The rearrangement links TRBV4-3 to TRBJ1-1; D is uncertain. V lost 1 base, J lost 7 bases, and 13 bases lay in between. The CDR3 has 14 amino acids. From germline, CDR1 is LGHNA and CDR2 YSLEER. In DNA, the CDR3 is TGCGCCAGCAGCCAAGGGACTAGCGGAAATGAAGCTTTCTTT. Protein: CASSQGTSGNEAFF.

The V call is TRBV13, the J call TRBJ2-2, with D possibly matching TRBD2 (6 bases). Germline-derived CDR1 and CDR2 are PRHDT and FYEKMQ (reference sequence). The V gene lost 0 bases and the J gene lost 7 bases, with 21 bases spanning the gap. The CDR3 length is 18 residues. As DNA, the CDR3 is TGTGCCAGCAGCTTAGGCCTTCGGACTACCACGGCCATCGGGGAGCTGTTTTTT. This sequence encodes CASSLGLRTTTAIGELFF.

This clone occurred once. The chain is built from TRBV27 and TRBJ1-2, with 11 nucleotides matching TRBD1. V gave up 6 bases and J gave up 6 bases; unmatched junction bases: 3. This CDR3 contains 13 residues. Looked up from germline, CDR1 is MNHEY and CDR2 is SMNVEV (reference sequence). CDR3 protein: CASSLGQGDGYTF. CDR3 in DNA: TGTGCCAGCAGCTTGGGACAGGGGGATGGCTACACCTTC.

The chain recombines TRBV4-2 with TRBJ2-3; 7 positions agree with TRBD1. CDR1 and CDR2 from the germline V gene are LGHNA and YNFKEQ. Unmatched junction bases numbered 5, after V lost 6 bases and J lost 2 bases. The CDR3 length is 14 residues. This CDR3 reads CASRPTGNTDTQYF. The CDR3 DNA follows: TGTGCCAGCAGGCCGACAGGGAACACAGATACGCAGTATTTT.

This clone showed up just a few times. This chain joins TRBV11-1 and TRBJ2-1; D perhaps matches TRBD2 (5 bases). Trimming took off 6 bases at V and 6 bases at J, with 15 bases between the two ends. This CDR3 comprises 14 residues. Germline CDR1 reads SGHAT; CDR2 reads FQDESV (reference sequence). The CDR3 reads CASRLVDGLNEQFF. Here the CDR3 DNA reads TGTGCCAGCAGGCTGGTGGACGGACTCAATGAGCAGTTCTTC. The full variable domain, rest sourced from reference TRBV11-1 and TRBJ2-1, is EAEVAQSPRYKITEKSQAVAFWCDPISGHATLYWYRQILGQGPELLVQFQDESVVDDSQLPKDRFSAERLKGVDSTLKIQPAELGDSAMYLCASRLVDGLNEQFFGPGTRLTVL.

The chain carries TRBV18 and TRBJ2-2; 8 bases agree with TRBD2. CDR1 and CDR2 (germline): KGHSH, LQKENI. After removal of 0 bases from V and 4 bases from J, the junction contained 4 bases not matched to a gene. The CDR3 contains 16 residues. CDR3 amino acids: CASSPPGGESTGELFF. In nucleotides, the CDR3 is TGTGCCAGCTCACCACCCGGGGGGGAGAGCACCGGGGAGCTGTTTTTT.

This clone has just a few counts. V usage is TRBV27 and J usage is TRBJ1-5; D might be TRBD1 (6 bases). The CDR3 runs 14 residues. V lost 6 bases and J lost 4, with 13 bases in between. Germline V gene lookup returns CDR1 MNHEY and CDR2 SMNVEV (reference sequence). The CDR3 protein is CASRKGGPNQPQHF. In DNA, the CDR3 is TGTGCCAGCAGGAAGGGGGGGCCGAATCAGCCCCAGCATTTT.